The T cell receptor (beta chain) described here comes from a study of CD8 T cells in Susac syndrome. Points from the study as a whole: In Susac syndrome, the CD4+ T cell repertoires did not show clonal expansion.

With random hexamers, reverse transcription was performed on about 0.5 to 1 ug of RNA. TCRdb recomputed calls from the immunoSEQ multiplex PCR reads with MiXCR, one row per CDR3 protein. The table has roughly 190,000 distinct CDR3 sequences, around 95% seen once. With respect to this clonotype: The antigen is undetermined.

Germline-derived CDR1 and CDR2 are SQVTM and ANQGSEA. The V end lost 3 bases, the J end lost 3 bases, and 5 bases lay between the germline ends. This CDR3 spans 11 amino acids. The TCR was taken from a human donor with Susac syndrome. Sequencing was done on a sample of CD4+ T cells from PBMCs. V and J are TRBV29-1 and TRBJ1-1; possibly TRBD1 for D (5 bases). The CDR3 region is CSVEGDTEAFF. The CDR3 DNA is TGCAGCGTTGAGGGGGACACTGAAGCTTTCTTT.